A single sample is the source of the 23 T cell receptor beta chains below, sequenced in a study of blood T cell repertoires in COVID-19. The table came from immunoSEQ multiplex PCR; TCRdb's copy has only in-frame clones and leaves some out. The sample has over 300,000 clones; more than 80% are singletons. Sequencing was done on a sample of peripheral blood. The receptors were gathered from a man aged 35 to 55 with acute or convalescent COVID-19.

This chain joins TRBV5-1 and TRBJ2-1; tentative D call: TRBD2 (6 bases). The CDR3 length is 13 residues. With 2 bases removed from V and 7 bases from J, the gap between germline ends came to 10 bases. Looked up from germline, CDR1 is SGHRS and CDR2 is YFSETQ. The CDR3 region is CASSFYGGNEQFF. Here the CDR3 DNA reads TGCGCCAGCAGCTTTTACGGGGGTAATGAGCAGTTCTTC.

This clone was seen a single time. The V and J genes are TRBV5-8 and TRBJ2-7, with D perhaps TRBD1 (5 bases). The CDR3 contains 16 residues. CDR1 and CDR2 (germline): SGHTS, YDEGEE. V was clipped by 2 bases and J by 3 bases, with 18 bases between them. CDR3 DNA sequence: TGTGCCAGCAGCTTATTTCCGCAGGGCTCACGCTACGAGCAGTACTTC. Translation gives CASSLFPQGSRYEQYF.

The gene calls are TRBV6-5 and TRBJ1-4; 7 bases are a match to TRBD1. The junction had 8 bases not matched to a gene; V was cut back by 0 bases and J by 10 bases. Germline assignment: CDR1 MNHEY and CDR2 SVGAGI. The CDR3 is 15 residues long. The CDR3 is CASSYSGTVGGKLFF. The CDR3 DNA is TGTGCCAGCAGTTACTCCGGGACAGTCGGAGGAAAACTGTTTTTT.

The gene calls are TRBV9 and TRBJ1-2, with 7 bases that match TRBD1. Germline lookup yields CDR1 SGDLS and CDR2 YYNGEE. The V segment lost 0 bases and the J segment 8 bases; nucleotides outside the gene matches: 16. This CDR3 is 17 amino acids long. The CDR3 coding sequence is TGTGCCAGCAGCGTAGACGAAGGGGGCCGTCTGAAAGGAGGCTACACCTTC. Translating it yields CASSVDEGGRLKGGYTF.

This chain joins TRBV6-5 and TRBJ1-4, with 9 bases fitting TRBD1. This CDR3 spans 15 amino acids. CDR1 MNHEY and CDR2 SVGAGI come from the germline V gene. J was trimmed by 7 bases and V by 5 bases; bases with no gene match: 8. CDR3 DNA: TGTGCCAGCAGTAATGCCGGGACAGGGTCTGAAAAACTGTTTTTT. It codes for CASSNAGTGSEKLFF.

V is TRBV28 and J is TRBJ2-4; TRBD1 is a possible D gene (5 bases). Germline lookup yields CDR1 MDHEN and CDR2 SYDVKM. V was pared by 9 bases and J by 0 bases, with 15 bases between. CDR3 size: 15 residues. CDR3 protein: CASTTRVSAKNIQYF. The CDR3 region has the DNA TGTGCCAGTACTACCAGGGTATCAGCCAAAAACATTCAGTACTTC.

The rearrangement uses TRBV10-3 and TRBJ2-3; 8 bases match TRBD2. Germline V gene sequence: CDR1 ENHRY, CDR2 SYGVKD. This CDR3 has 14 residues. With V trimmed by 3 bases and J by 4 bases, 3 bases remained unmatched. The CDR3 bases are TGTGCCATCAGTGACTCTAGCGGGCCAGATACGCAGTATTTT. This codes for CAISDSSGPDTQYF.

V and J are TRBV10-3 and TRBJ2-2, with D tentatively TRBD2 (5 bases). Germline assignment: CDR1 ENHRY and CDR2 SYGVKD. V was trimmed by 6 bases and J by 5 bases, leaving 16 bases between them. This CDR3 has 15 residues. CDR3 sequence (DNA): TGTGCCATCAGGGATTGGGAGAGGAGGACCGGGGAGCTGTTTTTT. Amino acids: CAIRDWERRTGELFF.

The gene calls are TRBV28 and TRBJ1-2, with 7 nucleotides matching TRBD1. The V gene's germline CDR1 is MDHEN and CDR2 SYDVKM. V lost 4 bases and J lost 4; bases outside the gene matches: 6. The CDR3 extends over 14 amino acids. The chain's CDR3 is CASSSSGTAYGYTF. CDR3 bases: TGTGCCAGCAGTTCCTCAGGGACAGCCTATGGCTACACCTTC.

This chain uses TRBV6-6 with TRBJ2-1, with 11 bases identical to TRBD1. Per germline, CDR1 MNHNY and CDR2 SVGAGI (reference sequence). The CDR3 totals 16 residues. With V trimmed by 2 bases and J by 4 bases, 4 bases remained unmatched. In nucleotides, the CDR3 is TGTGCCAGCAGTTACGTTGGGACAGGGGGATACAATGAGCAGTTCTTC. Translating it yields CASSYVGTGGYNEQFF.

The chain employs TRBV27 and TRBJ2-2; 7 bases line up with TRBD1. The CDR3 covers 15 residues. CDR1 and CDR2 (germline): MNHEY, SMNVEV (reference sequence). V gave up 9 bases and J gave up 3 bases; unmatched junction bases: 10. The CDR3 sequence: CARVQGILYTGELFF. DNA of the CDR3: TGTGCCAGGGTACAGGGGATTTTGTACACCGGGGAGCTGTTTTTT.

A remark on this clone: Additional DNA sequences in this sample encode the identical CDR3. This chain links TRBV2 with TRBJ1-4; D is possibly TRBD1 (6 bases). Germline CDR1 is SNHLY and CDR2 is FYNNEI. The CDR3 has 13 amino acids. The ends were cut back, 8 bases at V and 1 base at J, with 8 bases in the middle. The CDR3 coding sequence is TGTGCCAGCCGAGGGGGAACTAATGAAAAACTGTTTTTT. This sequence encodes CASRGGTNEKLFF.

The rearrangement links TRBV5-1 to TRBJ2-7; 13 bases are shared with TRBD2. The junction had 3 bases not matched to a gene; V was cut back by 4 bases and J by 5 bases. Looked up from germline, CDR1 is SGHRS and CDR2 is YFSETQ. CDR3 length: 14 residues. The CDR3 DNA reads as TGCGCCAGCAGCCGAGGACTAGCGGGAGACGAGCAGTACTTC. It is translated as CASSRGLAGDEQYF.

This chain joins TRBV4-3 and TRBJ1-2, with TRBD1 matching over 10 bases. V lost 0 bases and J lost 1; bases outside the gene matches: 2. The CDR3 sequence is 16 residues long. Per the germline V gene, CDR1 is LGHNA and CDR2 is YSLEER. CDR3 DNA: TGCGCCAGCAGCCAAGAGAGGACAGGGGGTAACTATGGCTACACCTTC. It is translated as CASSQERTGGNYGYTF.

This chain joins TRBV6-5 and TRBJ2-7, with a tentative D call TRBD1 (5 bases). Germline V gene data show CDR1 as MNHEY and CDR2 as SVGAGI. The CDR3 runs 14 residues. Trimming cost V 8 bases and J 2 bases, with 16 bases left between them. The CDR3 DNA reads as TGTGCCAGCTGGGGATACGACAGCCCCTACGAGCAGTACTTC. Translation: CASWGYDSPYEQYF.

The rearrangement links TRBV24-1 to TRBJ1-5, with a weak D call TRBD1 (6 bases). CDR1 and CDR2 (germline): KGHDR, SFDVKD. Trimming left V 1 base short and J 4 bases short, with 7 bases between. The CDR3 runs 14 residues. The chain's CDR3 is CATSDLRGNQPQHF. In nucleotides, the CDR3 is TGTGCCACCAGTGATTTAAGGGGGAATCAGCCCCAGCATTTT.

The chain carries TRBV12-5 and TRBJ2-7; 10 nucleotides match TRBD1. With V trimmed by 6 bases and J by 4 bases, 6 bases remained unmatched. The CDR3 has 14 residues. From germline, CDR1 is LGHNT and CDR2 FRNRAP. CDR3 loop: CASGSGTGVYEQYF. CDR3 coding DNA: TGTGCTAGTGGATCCGGGACAGGGGTGTACGAGCAGTACTTC.

This sequence joins TRBV28 and TRBJ1-4, with a weak D call TRBD1 (6 bases). Deletions cut 3 bases from V and 0 bases from J, with 20 bases between. Germline CDR1 MDHEN, CDR2 SYDVKM. CDR3 length: 19 amino acids. CDR3 region: CASSFREGDLSATNEKLFF. Here the CDR3 DNA reads TGTGCCAGCAGTTTTAGGGAGGGGGATTTGTCGGCAACTAATGAAAAACTGTTTTTT.

The chain has TRBV12-3 or TRBV12-4 and TRBJ2-7, with TRBD2 matching over 7 bases. The CDR3 extends over 13 amino acids. With 6 bases clipped from V and 0 bases from J, the junction kept 2 bases outside the gene matches. CDR3 sequence reads: CASRGGSSYEQYF. The DNA of the CDR3 is TGTGCCAGCAGAGGCGGGAGCTCCTACGAGCAGTACTTC.

The chain couples TRBV10-3 to TRBJ1-5; the D gene is possibly TRBD1 (6 bases). Trimming removed 8 bases at V and 3 bases at J, with 8 bases between. The CDR3 consists of 12 residues. The germline V gene has CDR1 ENHRY and CDR2 SYGVKD. In DNA form, the CDR3 reads TGTGCCATCGGACAGCCCAATCAGCCCCAGCATTTT. Translation: CAIGQPNQPQHF.

The chain recombines TRBV6-2 or TRBV6-3 with TRBJ1-2, with a tentative D call TRBD1 (5 bases). There are 13 residues in the CDR3. Deletions cut 6 bases from V and 8 bases from J, with 16 bases between. CDR1 is MNHEY and CDR2 is SVGEGT in the germline V gene. CDR3 coding DNA: TGTGCCAGCAGCCCAGCAGGGCGGAAAGGCTACACCTTC. Its protein product is CASSPAGRKGYTF.

This clone was seen only a few times. The CDR3 region has the DNA TGCAGCGTTGAAGAAGGGGCATACAATGAGCAGTTCTTC. Translation gives CSVEEGAYNEQFF. The chain uses TRBV29-1 and TRBJ2-1, with a weak D call TRBD1 (5 bases). V gave up 0 bases and J gave up 4 bases, with 7 bases separating them. In germline, CDR1 is SQVTM, CDR2 ANQGSEA. This CDR3 has 13 residues.

The V gene is TRBV4-1, the J gene TRBJ2-1; 9 bases fit TRBD2. Trimming took 6 bases from V and 8 from J; bases not matched to a gene: 5. The CDR3 consists of 13 residues. Germline V CDR1 and CDR2: MGHRA, YSYEKL. CDR3: CASSPGGGDEQFF. Here the CDR3 DNA reads TGCGCCAGCAGTCCGGGCGGGGGGGATGAGCAGTTCTTC.